This T cell receptor (beta chain) was recorded in a study of vaccination and CD4 T cells after COVID-19. Study-level background: Six males and four females constituted the convalescent cohort, two of whom were Hispanic. Each control was exposed to a CEFX pool, an HIV-1 Nef pool, or no peptide at all.

V dropped 5 bases and J dropped 6; count of bases not matched to a gene: 11. Germline V gene data show CDR1 as MNHNS and CDR2 as SASEGT. CDR3 size: 16 residues. Study-level points and caveats: Spike mono-reactivity was found in 304 of 307 vaccine-specific clones from convalescent patients.

As for treatment: approximately 9-day PBMC culture with coronavirus spike peptide pools or control peptides (ViraFEST assay). Per well, about 2.2 million PBMCs were cultured in the presence of about 10 IU/ml IL-2 and around 11 ug/ml peptide pools. The Oncomine TCR Beta short-read assay generated sequence data from the DNA of cultured CD4+ T cells. Each CDR3 protein gets one entry after TCRdb re-called the PCR reads with MiXCR. The sample has about 15,000 distinct CDR3 sequences; around 73% are singletons. Comments on this clonotype: Its matching antigen is unknown.

The specimen sequenced was CD4+ T cells from blood, cultured in vitro. The clonotype comes from a human donor who had recovered from COVID-19. The chain joins TRBV6-1 to TRBJ2-1; 9 bases map to TRBD2. The CDR3 here is CASSSPSSGTLNEQFF. CDR3 in DNA: TGTGCCAGCAGTAGCCCCTCTAGCGGGACCCTCAATGAGCAGTTCTTC.